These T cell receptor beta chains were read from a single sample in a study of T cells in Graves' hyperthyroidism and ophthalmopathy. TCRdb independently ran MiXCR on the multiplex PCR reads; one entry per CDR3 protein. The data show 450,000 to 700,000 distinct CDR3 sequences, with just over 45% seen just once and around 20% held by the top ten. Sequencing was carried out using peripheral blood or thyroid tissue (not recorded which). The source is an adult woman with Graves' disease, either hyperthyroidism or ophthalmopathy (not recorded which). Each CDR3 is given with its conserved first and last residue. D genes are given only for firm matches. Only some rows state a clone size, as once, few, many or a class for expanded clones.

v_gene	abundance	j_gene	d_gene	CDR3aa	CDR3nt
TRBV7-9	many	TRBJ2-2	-	CASSLRVATGELFF	TGTGCCAGCAGCTTACGGGTCGCCACCGGGGAGCTGTTTTTT
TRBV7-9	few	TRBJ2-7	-	CASSQKGEYEQYF	TGTGCCAGCAGCCAGAAAGGGGAATACGAGCAGTACTTC
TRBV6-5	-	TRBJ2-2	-	CASSPRPSDAGELFF	TGTGCCAGCAGTCCTAGGCCTAGCGATGCCGGGGAGCTGTTTTTT
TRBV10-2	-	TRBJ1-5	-	CASTPTINQPQHF	TGCGCCAGCACACCGACGATCAATCAGCCCCAGCATTTT
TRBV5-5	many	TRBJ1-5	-	CASSLRDPQSNQPQHF	TGTGCCAGCAGCTTGAGAGATCCGCAGAGCAATCAGCCCCAGCATTTT
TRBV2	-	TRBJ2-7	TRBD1	CAAGTGTLPYEQYF	TGTGCCGCAGGGACAGGGACCCTCCCCTACGAGCAGTACTTC
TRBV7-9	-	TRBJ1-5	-	CASSLILGGPQHF	TGTGCCAGCAGCTTGATCCTGGGAGGGCCCCAGCATTTT
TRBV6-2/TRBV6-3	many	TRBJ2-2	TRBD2	CASSPSGLETGELFF	TGTGCCAGCAGTCCCTCGGGACTAGAGACCGGGGAGCTGTTTTTT
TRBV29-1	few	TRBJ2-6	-	CSVGLTGANVLTF	TGCAGCGTCGGGTTAACTGGGGCCAACGTCCTGACTTTC
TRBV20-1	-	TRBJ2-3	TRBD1	CSALEGQGYNEQYF	TGCAGTGCTCTTGAGGGACAGGGGTACAATGAGCAGTATTTT
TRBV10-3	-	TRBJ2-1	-	CAISESIQSYNEQFF	TGTGCCATCAGTGAGTCGATCCAGAGCTACAATGAGCAGTTCTTC
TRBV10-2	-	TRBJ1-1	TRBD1	CASGTGDTEAFF	TGCGCCAGCGGAACAGGGGATACTGAAGCTTTCTTT
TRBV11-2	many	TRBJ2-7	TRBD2	CASSFIAGVGYEQYF	TGTGCCAGCAGCTTTATAGCGGGAGTAGGTTACGAGCAGTACTTC
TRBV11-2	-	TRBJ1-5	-	CASSRLAGVLGVDQPQHF	TGTGCCAGCAGCCGCCTAGCGGGAGTTCTCGGAGTCGATCAGCCCCAGCATTTT
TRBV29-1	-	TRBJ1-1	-	CSVQQARNTEAFF	TGCAGCGTCCAACAAGCCAGGAACACTGAAGCTTTCTTT
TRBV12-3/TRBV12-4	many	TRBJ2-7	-	CASSFREPYEQYF	TGTGCCAGCAGTTTTAGGGAGCCCTACGAGCAGTACTTC
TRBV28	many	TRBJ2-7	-	CASSSGQFYEQYF	TGTGCCAGCAGTTCAGGGCAGTTCTACGAGCAGTACTTC
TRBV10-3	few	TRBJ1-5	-	CAISELGGNQPQHF	TGTGCCATCAGTGAGCTTGGAGGCAATCAGCCCCAGCATTTT
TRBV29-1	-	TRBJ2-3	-	CSVMPGRSTDTQYF	TGCAGCGTTATGCCGGGACGGAGCACAGATACGCAGTATTTT
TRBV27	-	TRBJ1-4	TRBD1	CASSPTWTGINEKLFF	TGTGCCAGCAGTCCCACCTGGACAGGCATTAATGAAAAACTGTTTTTT
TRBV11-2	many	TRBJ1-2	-	CASSLQADYGYTF	TGTGCCAGCAGCTTGCAGGCAGACTATGGCTACACCTTC
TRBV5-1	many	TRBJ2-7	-	CASSRTGSKSSYEQYF	TGCGCCAGCAGCCGGACGGGATCCAAGAGCTCCTACGAGCAGTACTTC
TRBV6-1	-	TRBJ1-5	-	CASKEWAQGVFEPQHF	TGTGCCAGCAAAGAATGGGCCCAGGGAGTTTTTGAGCCCCAGCATTTT
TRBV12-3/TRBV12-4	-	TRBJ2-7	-	CASSPQLMAEQYF	TGTGCCAGCAGTCCCCAGCTCATGGCCGAGCAGTACTTC
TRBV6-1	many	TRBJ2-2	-	CASSEVLLIGELFF	TGTGCCAGCAGTGAAGTACTTCTTATCGGGGAGCTGTTTTTT
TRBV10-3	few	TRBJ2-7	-	CAISGAGEQYF	TGTGCCATCAGTGGGGCTGGCGAGCAGTACTTC
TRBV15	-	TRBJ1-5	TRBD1	CATSRVRGQGETQHF	TGTGCCACCAGCAGAGTTCGGGGGCAGGGGGAGACCCAGCATTTT
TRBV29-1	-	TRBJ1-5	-	CSVDNGYDQPQHF	TGCAGCGTTGATAACGGGTATGATCAGCCCCAGCATTTT
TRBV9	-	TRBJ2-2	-	CASSGDSWSSGELFF	TGTGCCAGCAGCGGAGACAGTTGGAGTTCCGGGGAGCTGTTTTTT
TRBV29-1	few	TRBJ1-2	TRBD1	CSAWDSIGYGYTF	TGCAGCGCCTGGGACAGCATTGGCTATGGCTACACCTTC
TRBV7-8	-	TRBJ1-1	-	CASSLARVEGEAFF	TGTGCCAGCAGCTTAGCGCGGGTGGAGGGCGAAGCTTTCTTT
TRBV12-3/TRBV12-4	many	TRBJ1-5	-	CASTKTGRNQPQHF	TGTGCCAGCACGAAGACAGGCCGCAATCAGCCCCAGCATTTT
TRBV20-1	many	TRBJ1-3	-	CSARGPRGSGNTIYF	TGCAGTGCTAGGGGCCCCAGGGGATCTGGAAACACCATATATTTT
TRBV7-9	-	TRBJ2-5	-	CASSFIKETQYF	TGTGCCAGCAGCTTCATAAAAGAGACCCAGTACTTC
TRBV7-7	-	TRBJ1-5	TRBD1	CASSIQSGTGRRPQHF	TGTGCTAGCAGCATACAGTCAGGGACAGGGAGAAGACCCCAGCATTTT
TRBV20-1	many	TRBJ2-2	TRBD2	CSARARGRGTSGNTGELFF	TGCAGTGCTAGAGCCAGAGGTCGCGGGACTAGCGGGAACACCGGGGAGCTGTTTTTT
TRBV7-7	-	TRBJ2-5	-	CAASGWETQYF	TGTGCTGCGAGTGGCTGGGAGACCCAGTACTTC